A single TCR beta chain is shown here with its context. The antigen is undetermined. This sample stems from a study of shared clonotypes between healthy human individuals. Study-wide points: Rarefaction demonstrated incomplete sorted-subset sequencing despite large depth.

CDR3 size: 15 residues. V was pared by 6 bases and J by 5 bases, with 6 bases of the junction left unmatched. Looked up from germline, CDR1 is MNHEY and CDR2 is SVGAGI. TCRdb's table, derived via immunoSEQ multiplex PCR, lists solely in-frame clones and lacks some. The sample includes approximately 1,000,000 clones, roughly 80% of them seen just once. The rearrangement joins TRBV6-5 to TRBJ2-5; 13 bases are a match to TRBD2. The source material was memory CD4+ T cells from PBMCs. The subset is: CD45RA-negative fraction. The TCR sequence derives from a man aged 18 to 30 in good health. Some clones in this sample may be carry-over from other donors' samples. CDR3 region: CASRTGLAGVETQYF. CDR3 nucleotides: TGTGCCAGCAGAACTGGACTAGCGGGAGTGGAGACCCAGTACTTC.